Listed below are T cell receptor beta chains from one sample, sequenced in a study of OX40 agonist ivuxolimab in advanced cancers. Profiled with immunoSEQ multiplex PCR; TCRdb holds only in-frame clones, not every one. The table has around 40,000 clones, around 80% seen once. The sample consisted of CD4+ or CD8+ T cells sorted from blood, taken in a trial of the OX40 agonist ivuxolimab. All receptors derive from an adult with an advanced solid tumor such as melanoma, head and neck, liver or kidney cancer. CDR3s include the opening cysteine and the closing phenylalanine or tryptophan. The D gene is left open where the match is weak. Where a row states a size, it is once, few, many or the class of an expanded clone; other rows omit it.

v_gene	j_gene	d_gene	abundance	CDR3aa	CDR3nt
TRBV11-2	TRBJ1-1	.	once	CASSLVTGGTNTEAFF	TGTGCCAGCAGCTTGGTTACCGGGGGCACCAACACTGAAGCTTTCTTT
TRBV13	TRBJ2-7	.	once	CASSLDTEEYEQYF	TGTGCCAGCAGCTTAGATACAGAAGAATACGAGCAGTACTTC
TRBV19	TRBJ2-7	TRBD1	.	CASSMAGTGGEQYF	TGTGCCAGTAGTATGGCCGGGACAGGGGGCGAGCAGTACTTC
TRBV9	TRBJ1-3	.	.	CASSPRVGTGNTIYF	TGTGCCAGCAGCCCCCGGGTTGGGACCGGAAACACCATATATTTT
TRBV2	TRBJ1-5	.	few	CASSERGRRGDQPQHF	TGTGCCAGCAGTGAAAGAGGGCGAAGGGGGGATCAGCCCCAGCATTTT
TRBV11-2	TRBJ2-1	.	.	CASSPALTYSYNEQFF	TGTGCCAGCAGCCCCGCCCTGACATACTCCTACAATGAGCAGTTCTTC
TRBV19	TRBJ1-2	.	.	CASSILGQHYGYTF	TGTGCCAGTAGTATTTTGGGACAACACTATGGCTACACCTTC
TRBV5-1	TRBJ1-1	.	.	CASSLQGMNTEAFF	TGCGCCAGCAGCTTACAGGGTATGAACACTGAAGCTTTCTTT
TRBV6-5	TRBJ2-7	TRBD1	few	CASSYSFQGETEQYF	TGTGCCAGCAGTTACTCGTTCCAGGGGGAGACCGAGCAGTACTTC
TRBV10-2	TRBJ2-7	TRBD2	.	CASSSGLAGPYEQYF	TGCGCCAGCAGTTCGGGACTAGCGGGACCCTACGAGCAGTACTTC
TRBV27	TRBJ1-5	.	.	CASRQRETDFEEVNQPQHF	TGTGCCAGCCGGCAGAGGGAGACGGATTTCGAGGAGGTTAATCAGCCCCAGCATTTT
TRBV5-1	TRBJ2-3	TRBD2	.	CASKDGGRRDTQYF	TGCGCCAGCAAGGACGGCGGGAGACGAGATACGCAGTATTTT
TRBV5-1	TRBJ2-1	TRBD1	once	CASSPGTGYNEQFF	TGCGCCAGCAGCCCCGGGACAGGGTACAATGAGCAGTTCTTC
TRBV18	TRBJ2-5	.	.	CASSQGSGETQYF	TGTGCCAGCTCACAGGGGTCGGGGGAGACCCAGTACTTC
TRBV7-9	TRBJ2-1	.	.	CASSSTRAPPGTEQFF	TGTGCCAGCAGCTCAACCCGGGCCCCGCCTGGTACTGAGCAGTTCTTC
TRBV9	TRBJ2-3	.	.	CASSPDSGTDTQYF	TGTGCCAGCAGCCCCGACTCTGGCACAGATACGCAGTATTTT
TRBV28	TRBJ2-7	TRBD2	.	CASRPSGSSYEQYF	TGTGCCAGCAGGCCTAGCGGGAGCTCCTACGAGCAGTACTTC
TRBV29-1	TRBJ2-3	TRBD1	.	CSGLTGRDTQYF	TGCAGCGGGTTGACAGGGCGAGATACGCAGTATTTT
TRBV19	TRBJ2-3	.	.	CASSILYGGEATQYF	TGTGCCAGTAGTATTTTATACGGCGGGGAGGCTACGCAGTATTTT
TRBV5-4	TRBJ1-2	TRBD1	.	CASSPDRGISGYTF	TGTGCCAGCAGTCCGGACAGGGGAATAAGTGGCTACACCTTC
TRBV18	TRBJ1-2	.	.	CASSSLRDGYTF	TGTGCCAGCTCAAGTTTAAGGGATGGCTACACCTTC
TRBV9	TRBJ2-6	TRBD1	.	CASRPGDRGVAGANVLTF	TGTGCCAGCAGACCAGGGGACAGGGGGGTAGCTGGGGCCAACGTCCTGACTTTC
TRBV28	TRBJ2-7	.	.	CASSPKTSYEQYF	TGTGCCAGCAGTCCAAAGACTTCCTACGAGCAGTACTTC
TRBV5-1	TRBJ1-1	TRBD1	.	CASSLDRANTEAFF	TGCGCCAGCAGCCTGGACAGGGCGAACACTGAAGCTTTCTTT
TRBV6-4	TRBJ1-1	.	.	CARKLGRMNTEAFF	TGTGCCAGAAAACTGGGACGGATGAACACTGAAGCTTTCTTT
TRBV6-5	TRBJ1-2	.	.	CASGGNYGYTF	TGTGCCAGCGGGGGCAACTATGGCTACACCTTC
TRBV4-3	TRBJ2-3	.	.	CASSQDRGRYTQYF	TGCGCCAGCAGCCAAGACCGGGGCCGCTATACGCAGTATTTT
TRBV30	TRBJ1-1	.	few	CAWFRNTEAFF	TGTGCCTGGTTTCGGAACACTGAAGCTTTCTTT
TRBV12-5	TRBJ1-2	.	.	CASGFTSGTSYGYTF	TGTGCTAGTGGTTTTACGTCAGGGACCTCCTATGGCTACACCTTC
TRBV28	TRBJ2-7	.	few	CASRGPGYLYEQYF	TGTGCCAGCAGAGGTCCAGGGTACCTCTACGAGCAGTACTTC
TRBV6-5	TRBJ2-7	.	.	CASSSPQSDEQYF	TGTGCCAGCAGTTCGCCCCAAAGTGACGAGCAGTACTTC
TRBV7-9	TRBJ2-5	.	.	CASDGGETQYF	TGTGCCAGTGATGGGGGGGAGACCCAGTACTTC
TRBV21-1	TRBJ2-1	.	.	CASSQLSFGNEQFF	TGTGCCAGCAGCCAACTTTCTTTTGGGAATGAGCAGTTCTTC
TRBV5-1	TRBJ2-7	TRBD1	.	CASSLDRRDRGDARYEQYF	TGCGCCAGCAGCTTGGATCGCCGGGACAGGGGCGACGCCCGATACGAGCAGTACTTC
TRBV19	TRBJ2-1	TRBD2	.	CASSPRTSSYNEQFF	TGTGCCAGTAGTCCCAGGACTAGCTCCTACAATGAGCAGTTCTTC
TRBV6-1	TRBJ2-1	.	.	CASKVTHYDYEQFF	TGTGCCAGCAAAGTGACCCACTATGACTATGAGCAGTTCTTC
TRBV7-9	TRBJ1-1	.	.	CASSLAAMNTEAFF	TGTGCCAGCAGCTTGGCGGCGATGAACACTGAAGCTTTCTTT
TRBV21-1	TRBJ2-7	.	few	CASYQGGEGHEQYF	TGTGCCAGCTACCAAGGGGGCGAGGGGCACGAGCAGTACTTC
TRBV29-1	TRBJ2-7	TRBD2	.	CSVSGLVSYEQYF	TGCAGCGTTTCTGGACTAGTGTCCTACGAGCAGTACTTC
TRBV4-1	TRBJ1-5	.	.	CASSQDWQTHQPQHF	TGCGCCAGCAGCCAAGACTGGCAGACACATCAGCCCCAGCATTTT
TRBV7-8	TRBJ2-1	TRBD2	.	CASSLAGERNEQFF	TGTGCCAGCAGCTTGGCGGGGGAGAGGAATGAGCAGTTCTTC
TRBV28	TRBJ2-7	.	.	CASRSQEFGLDEQYF	TGTGCCAGCAGGTCCCAGGAATTTGGCTTGGACGAGCAGTACTTC
TRBV7-2	TRBJ1-6	.	.	CASRDTGDSYNSPLHF	TGTGCCAGCAGAGACACGGGGGATTCCTATAATTCACCCCTCCACTTT
TRBV11-3	TRBJ1-2	.	.	CASSSQGAHGGYTF	TGTGCCAGCAGCTCCCAAGGGGCTCACGGTGGCTACACCTTC
TRBV5-1	TRBJ1-1	.	.	CASSPLPGGNTEAFF	TGCGCCAGCAGCCCTTTACCGGGGGGGAACACTGAAGCTTTCTTT